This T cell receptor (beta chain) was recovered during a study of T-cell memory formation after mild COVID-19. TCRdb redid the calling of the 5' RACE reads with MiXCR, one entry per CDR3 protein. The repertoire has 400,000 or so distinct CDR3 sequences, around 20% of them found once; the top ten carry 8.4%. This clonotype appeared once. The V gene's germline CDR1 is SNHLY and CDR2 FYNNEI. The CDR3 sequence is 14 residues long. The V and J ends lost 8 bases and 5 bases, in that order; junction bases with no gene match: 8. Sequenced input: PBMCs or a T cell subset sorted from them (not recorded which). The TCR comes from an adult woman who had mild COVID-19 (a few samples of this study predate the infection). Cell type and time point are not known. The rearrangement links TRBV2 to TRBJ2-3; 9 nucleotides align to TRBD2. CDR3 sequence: CASGIAGAGDTQYF. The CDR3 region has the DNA TGTGCCAGCGGAATAGCGGGGGCTGGAGATACGCAGTATTTT.